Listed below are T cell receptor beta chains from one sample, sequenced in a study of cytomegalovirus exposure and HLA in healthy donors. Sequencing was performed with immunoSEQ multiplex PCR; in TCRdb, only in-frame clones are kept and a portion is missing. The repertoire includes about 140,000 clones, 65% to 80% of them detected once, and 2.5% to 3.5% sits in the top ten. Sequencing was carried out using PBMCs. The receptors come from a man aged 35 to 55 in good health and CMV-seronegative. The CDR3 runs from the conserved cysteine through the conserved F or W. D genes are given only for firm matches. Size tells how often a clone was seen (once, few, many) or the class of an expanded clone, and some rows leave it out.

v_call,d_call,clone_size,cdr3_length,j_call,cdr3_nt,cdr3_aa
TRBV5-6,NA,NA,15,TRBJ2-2,TGTGCCAGCAGTCCCCCGGGAGTAGGGACCGGGGAGCTGTTTTTT,CASSPPGVGTGELFF
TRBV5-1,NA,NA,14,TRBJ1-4,TGCGCCAGCAGCGTACGAGCAACTAATGAAAAACTGTTTTTT,CASSVRATNEKLFF
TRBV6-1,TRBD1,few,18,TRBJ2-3,TGTGCCAGCAGTGACCCCCGGAGGGGGACAGGGGGATCAGATACGCAGTATTTT,CASSDPRRGTGGSDTQYF
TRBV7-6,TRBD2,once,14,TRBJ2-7,TGTGCCAGCAGTCAAGCGGGAGCGGGCTACGAGCAGTACTTC,CASSQAGAGYEQYF
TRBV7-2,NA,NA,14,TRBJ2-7,TGTGCCAGCAGCTTAGCGATCGGGGGCTACGAGCAGTACTTC,CASSLAIGGYEQYF
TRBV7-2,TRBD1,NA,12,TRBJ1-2,TGTGCCGTACAGGGGGCGGACTATGGCTACACCTTC,CAVQGADYGYTF
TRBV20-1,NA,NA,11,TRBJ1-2,TGCAGTGCTACGAGGGGGTATGGCTACACCTTC,CSATRGYGYTF
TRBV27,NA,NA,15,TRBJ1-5,TGTGCCAGCAGTTTGTTGGGGCTAGGCAATCAGCCCCAGCATTTT,CASSLLGLGNQPQHF
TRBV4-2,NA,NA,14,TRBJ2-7,TGTGCCAGCAGCCAATTACAGGACTCCTACGAGCAGTACTTC,CASSQLQDSYEQYF
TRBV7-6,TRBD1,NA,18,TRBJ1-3,TGTGCCAGCAGCTCGCTAGCAGGGACAGGTCTATCTGGAAACACCATATATTTT,CASSSLAGTGLSGNTIYF
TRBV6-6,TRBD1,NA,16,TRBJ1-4,TGTGCCAGCAGTTACGACAGGGGGTCCACTAATGAAAAACTGTTTTTT,CASSYDRGSTNEKLFF
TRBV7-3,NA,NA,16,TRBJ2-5,TGTGCCAGCAGCTTAAACCCAGGACACTACCAAGAGACCCAGTACTTC,CASSLNPGHYQETQYF
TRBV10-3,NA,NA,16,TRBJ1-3,TGTGCCACCGTGGGCGACGGGAGCCGACCTGGAAACACCATATATTTT,CATVGDGSRPGNTIYF
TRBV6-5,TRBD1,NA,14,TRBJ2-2,TGTGCCAGCAGTGACAGGGGGGACACCGGGGAGCTGTTTTTT,CASSDRGDTGELFF
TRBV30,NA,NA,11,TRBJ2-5,TGTGCCTTTGGAGGACAAGAGACCCAGTACTTC,CAFGGQETQYF
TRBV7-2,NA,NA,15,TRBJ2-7,TGTGCCAGCAGCTCAGGGGTCCAGAGCTCCTACGAGCAGTACTTC,CASSSGVQSSYEQYF